This TCR beta chain was sequenced in a study of T cells in localized non-small cell lung cancer. Study-wide points: Tumor showed lower T cell clonality than uninvolved adjacent lung, where it was highest. Elevated blood T cell density was associated with longer overall survival.

The repertoire was sequenced with immunoSEQ multiplex PCR; TCRdb's copy has only in-frame clones and lacks some. The data contain tens of thousands of clones, roughly 87% of them singletons. As concerns this clone: No antigen is known for it.

This CDR3 comprises 15 residues. CDR1 and CDR2 (germline): MDHEN, SYDVKM. Trimming took 6 bases from V and 4 from J; bases not matched to a gene: 10. Here the sequenced sample was peripheral blood, taken before any cancer treatment. The V gene is TRBV28, the J gene TRBJ1-2; TRBD1 agrees at 8 bases. The clonotype was recovered from a woman between 35 and 75 years old with stage I lung adenocarcinoma. CDR3 sequence reads: CASSPWTGLPYGYTF. The CDR3 nucleotides are TGTGCCAGCAGCCCCTGGACAGGGCTTCCCTATGGCTACACCTTC.